Below are 22 T cell receptor beta chains sequenced from a single sample in a study of blood T cells in healthy people across ages. A second roughly 6 to 11 cycle PCR used barcoded and J-beta primers. TCRdb used MiXCR to reprocess the 5' RACE reads, holding one entry per CDR3 protein. In the table there are approximately 1,700,000 distinct CDR3 sequences, about 39% of which are singletons. Sequences were obtained from blood. These receptors were collected from a human donor in good health.

The chain combines TRBV20-1 with TRBJ2-7, with 8 bases lining up with TRBD1. Trimming took 2 bases from V and 2 from J; bases not matched to a gene: 8. There are 15 residues in the CDR3. Germline CDR1 DFQATT, CDR2 SNEGSKA (reference sequence). As DNA, the CDR3 is TGCAGTGCTAGACCCCGACAGGGGACACCCTACGAGCAGTACTTC. Translation gives CSARPRQGTPYEQYF.

The chain combines TRBV25-1 with TRBJ2-1; D unclear. The germline gives CDR1 MGHDK, CDR2 SYGVNS. This CDR3 region has 12 residues. Trimming removed 7 bases at V and 3 bases at J, with 7 bases between. Here the CDR3 reads CASTQNYNEQFF. DNA of the CDR3: TGTGCCAGCACACAGAACTACAATGAGCAGTTCTTC. Based on the CDR3 plus reference TRBV25-1 and TRBJ2-1, the full variable domain is EADIYQTPRYLVIGTGKKITLECSQTMGHDKMYWYQQDPGMELHLIHYSYGVNSTEKGDLSSESTVSRIRTEHFPLTLESARPSHTSQYLCASTQNYNEQFFGPGTRLTVL.

The chain links TRBV5-1 to TRBJ2-7; D possibly corresponds to TRBD1 (6 bases). The V end was cut by 2 bases, the J end by 2 bases, with 14 bases between. CDR1 SGHRS and CDR2 YFSETQ come from the germline V gene. The CDR3 sequence is 15 residues long. The CDR3 here is CASSFTSGETYEQYF. The CDR3 DNA is TGCGCCAGCAGCTTTACCTCAGGGGAAACCTACGAGCAGTACTTC.

This clonotype was seen more than once but under ten times. The chain links TRBV29-1 to TRBJ2-3; D gene ambiguous. CDR1 is SQVTM and CDR2 is ANQGSEA in the germline V gene. The CDR3 is 14 residues long. The V end was cut by 0 bases, the J end by 0 bases, with 7 bases between. As DNA, the CDR3 is TGCAGCGTTGAAGAGCAAACTAGCACAGATACGCAGTATTTT. Amino acid sequence: CSVEEQTSTDTQYF.

V is TRBV7-9 and J is TRBJ1-5; TRBD1 might be the D (5 bases). V was trimmed by 5 bases and J by 4 bases, leaving 15 bases between them. Per germline, CDR1 SEHNR and CDR2 FQNEAQ (reference sequence). The CDR3 has 15 residues. The CDR3 DNA reads as TGTGCCAGCAGCGCCCCCGGGGGGGGGAATCAGCCCCAGCATTTT. Translation: CASSAPGGGNQPQHF.

The J gene is TRBJ2-5, the V gene TRBV7-2, with D possibly TRBD2 on 6 matching bases. Germline CDR1 is SGHTA and CDR2 is FQGNSA. The CDR3 runs 17 residues. Trimming stripped 0 bases from V and 11 bases from J, with 25 bases between. CDR3 DNA sequence: TGTGCCAGCAGCTTAGCGCGGGGCGGGGTCGGGTACAATGAGCAGTACTTC. Residues: CASSLARGGVGYNEQYF.

The chain couples TRBV5-1 to TRBJ2-5; 7 bases fit TRBD1. The CDR3 is made up of 16 amino acids. Germline V gene sequence: CDR1 SGHRS, CDR2 YFSETQ. The ends lost 7 bases at V and 2 bases at J; junction bases unmatched: 14. In DNA form, the CDR3 reads TGCGCCAGCCGCCCCCTACTCCACAGGGGACAAGAGACCCAGTACTTC. It yields the protein CASRPLLHRGQETQYF.

The chain combines TRBV18 with TRBJ1-6; no definite D call. Between the trimmed V and J ends, which lost 3 bases and 0 bases, there was a span of 6 bases. Germline-derived CDR1 and CDR2 are KGHSH and LQKENI. The CDR3 contains 15 residues. CDR3 residues: CASSPESSYNSPLHF. The CDR3 DNA sequence: TGTGCCAGCTCACCGGAGAGCTCCTATAATTCACCCCTCCACTTT.

The chain links TRBV4-1 to TRBJ2-1, with no clear D. The length of the CDR3 is 12 residues. Germline CDR1 reads MGHRA; CDR2 reads YSYEKL. Trimming shortened V by 0 bases and J by 13 bases, and 10 bases separated the two germline ends. In nucleotides, the CDR3 is TGCGCCAGCAGCCAAGATATAGAGACCCAGTTCTTC. Translated: CASSQDIETQFF.

This chain connects TRBV7-9 to TRBJ1-2, with D tentatively TRBD1 (5 bases). The CDR3 spans 15 residues. V lost 3 bases, J lost 4 bases, and 15 bases lay in between. Germline CDR1 and CDR2: SEHNR and FQNEAQ (reference sequence). The CDR3 sequence: CASSFSGAGVYGYTF. CDR3 bases: TGTGCCAGCAGCTTCTCCGGGGCGGGGGTCTATGGCTACACCTTC.

The CDR3 DNA follows: TGTGCCACCCTACCGGGGGCAGGCGATAATTCACCCCTCCACTTT. Translating gives CATLPGAGDNSPLHF. The chain links TRBV6-6 to TRBJ1-6, with a possible D match to TRBD1 (6 bases). With 10 bases removed from V and 5 bases from J, the gap between germline ends came to 18 bases. CDR3 size: 15 residues. Germline V gene lookup returns CDR1 MNHNY and CDR2 SVGAGI (reference sequence).

Comment on this clonotype: At one end, the junction sequence differs from germline, possibly due to a read error. This chain uses TRBV12-3 or TRBV12-4 with TRBJ2-1, with 10 bases lining up with TRBD2. The CDR3 is 16 residues long. The CDR3 region is CASSFRGTSEGNGQFF. CDR3 DNA sequence: TGTGCCAGCAGTTTCCGTGGGACTAGCGAGGGCAATGGGCAGTTCTTC.

The chain recombines TRBV10-3 with TRBJ2-1; 7 nucleotides line up with TRBD2. The length of the CDR3 is 13 residues. V lost 5 bases to trimming and J lost 8 bases; unmatched junction nucleotides: 6. Germline CDR1 is ENHRY and CDR2 is SYGVKD. CDR3 region: CAISLAGEDEQFF. The CDR3 DNA is TGTGCCATCAGTCTCGCGGGGGAGGATGAGCAGTTCTTC.

The chain recombines TRBV5-1 with TRBJ2-1; the match to TRBD1 covers 10 bases. CDR1 and CDR2 from the germline V gene are SGHRS and YFSETQ. V was clipped by 6 bases and J by 8 bases; unmatched bases: 14. The CDR3 sequence is 16 residues long. The CDR3 bases are TGCGCCAGCACCTGGACAGGGGGGGACTTGGACGATGAGCAGTTCTTC. Translated, it gives CASTWTGGDLDDEQFF.

This clonotype has a handful of counts. The rearrangement joins TRBV12-3 or TRBV12-4 to TRBJ2-7; D is uncertain. Trimming pared 5 bases from V and 3 bases from J, leaving 11 bases between. CDR3 size: 13 residues. CDR3 nucleotide sequence: TGTGCCAGCAGTCCCATTCGCGGCTACGAGCAGTACTTC. Translation gives CASSPIRGYEQYF.

The CDR3 nucleotides read TGTGCCAGCAGCATCACTAGCCATGTTGCTAGGGGTACGCAGTATTTT. Its protein product is CASSITSHVARGTQYF. The chain is built from TRBV11-1 and TRBJ2-3, with a tentative D call TRBD2 (6 bases). The CDR3 covers 16 residues. Germline V gene lookup returns CDR1 SGHAT and CDR2 FQDESV (reference sequence). The V end lost 5 bases, the J end lost 8 bases, and 23 bases lay between the germline ends.

V is TRBV5-1 and J is TRBJ1-3; no firm D call. The germline V and J ends were trimmed by 5 bases and 4 bases, with 10 bases remaining between them. Per the germline V gene, CDR1 is SGHRS and CDR2 is YFSETQ. The CDR3 sequence is 13 residues long. The CDR3 DNA sequence: TGCGCCAGCAGGGAAACCGACGGAAACACCATATATTTT. Encoded protein: CASRETDGNTIYF.

The table lists this clonotype with a few counts. In DNA form, the CDR3 reads TGCAGTGCTGTCCCCGGGACAGCTTACAAAAACATTCAGTACTTC. Encoded protein: CSAVPGTAYKNIQYF. This sequence joins TRBV20-1 and TRBJ2-4, with 7 bases matching TRBD1. Germline V gives CDR1 DFQATT, CDR2 SNEGSKA (reference sequence). The ends lost 5 bases at V and 3 bases at J; junction bases unmatched: 10. This CDR3 comprises 15 residues.

The chain has TRBV7-9 and TRBJ2-5, with TRBD1 matching over 10 bases. CDR3 length equals 15 residues. The trim removed 5 bases at V and 5 bases at J, leaving 8 bases unmatched. CDR1 and CDR2 from the germline V gene are SEHNR and FQNEAQ (reference sequence). Here the CDR3 DNA reads TGTGCCAGCAGCACCCGGGACAGGGGAGGGGAGACCCAGTACTTC. It yields the protein CASSTRDRGGETQYF.

This clonotype was seen a few times. The CDR3 sequence: CSVVTSGGARTDTQYF. The CDR3 nucleotides read TGCAGCGTTGTGACTAGCGGGGGGGCGAGAACAGATACGCAGTATTTT. The genes are TRBV29-1 and TRBJ2-3, with 14 bases that match TRBD2. Losses at the gene ends were 4 bases for V and 3 bases for J; bases not matched to a gene: 6. Germline V gene lookup returns CDR1 SQVTM and CDR2 ANQGSEA. The CDR3 runs 16 residues.

The chain recombines TRBV5-1 with TRBJ2-7; D may correspond to TRBD1 or TRBD2 (6 bases each). V was shortened by 4 bases and J by 2 bases, with 13 bases between the two germline ends. The germline V gene encodes CDR1 SGHRS and CDR2 YFSETQ. The CDR3 sequence is 14 residues long. CDR3 in DNA: TGCGCCAGCAGCGGGGGGCAGGGGACCTACGAGCAGTACTTC. This encodes CASSGGQGTYEQYF. Combining the CDR3 with reference TRBV5-1 and TRBJ2-7 gives the whole variable domain KAGVTQTPRYLIKTRGQQVTLSCSPISGHRSVSWYQQTPGQGLQFLFEYFSETQRNKGNFPGRFSGRQFSNSRSEMNVSTLELGDSALYLCASSGGQGTYEQYFGPGTRLTVT.

In regard to this clonotype: One junction end disagrees with the germline gene, perhaps due to a read error. This chain links TRBV4-3 with TRBJ2-5; the match to TRBD2 covers 15 bases. The germline gives CDR1 LGHNA, CDR2 YSLEER. The CDR3 consists of 19 residues. The CDR3 bases are TGCGCCGGCAGCCAGGGGCCCCCGGGACTAGCGGGGGGACAAGAGACCCAGTACTTC. This gives the protein CAGSQGPPGLAGGQETQYF.